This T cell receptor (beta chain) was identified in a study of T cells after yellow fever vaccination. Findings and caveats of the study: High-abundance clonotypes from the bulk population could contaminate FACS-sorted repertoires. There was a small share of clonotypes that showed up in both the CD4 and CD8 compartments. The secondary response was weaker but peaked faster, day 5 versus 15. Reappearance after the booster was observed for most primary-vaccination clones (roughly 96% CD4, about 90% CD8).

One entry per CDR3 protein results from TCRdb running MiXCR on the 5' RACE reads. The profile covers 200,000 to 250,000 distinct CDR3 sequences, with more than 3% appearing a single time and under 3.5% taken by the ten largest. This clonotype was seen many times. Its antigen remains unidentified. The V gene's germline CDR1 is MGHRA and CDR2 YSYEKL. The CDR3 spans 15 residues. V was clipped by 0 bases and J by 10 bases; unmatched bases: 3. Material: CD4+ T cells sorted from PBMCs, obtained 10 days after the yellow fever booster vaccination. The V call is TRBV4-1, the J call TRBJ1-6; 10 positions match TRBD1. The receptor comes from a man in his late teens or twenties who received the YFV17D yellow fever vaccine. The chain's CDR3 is CASSQDDRGLSPLHF. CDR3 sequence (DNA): TGCGCCAGCAGCCAAGACGACAGGGGGCTATCACCCCTCCACTTT.